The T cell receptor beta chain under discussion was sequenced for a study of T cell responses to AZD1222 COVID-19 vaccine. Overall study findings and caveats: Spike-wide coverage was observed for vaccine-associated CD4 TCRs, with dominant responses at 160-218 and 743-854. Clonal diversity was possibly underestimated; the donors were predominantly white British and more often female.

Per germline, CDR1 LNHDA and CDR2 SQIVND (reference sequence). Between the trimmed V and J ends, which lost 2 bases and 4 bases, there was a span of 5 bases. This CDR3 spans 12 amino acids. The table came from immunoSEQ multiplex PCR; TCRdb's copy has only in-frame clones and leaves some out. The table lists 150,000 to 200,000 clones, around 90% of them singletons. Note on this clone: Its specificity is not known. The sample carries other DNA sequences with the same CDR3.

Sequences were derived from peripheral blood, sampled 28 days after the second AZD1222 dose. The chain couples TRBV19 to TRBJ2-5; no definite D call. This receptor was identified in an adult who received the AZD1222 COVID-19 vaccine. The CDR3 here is CASSILGETQYF. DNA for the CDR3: TGTGCCAGTAGTATACTAGGAGAGACCCAGTACTTC. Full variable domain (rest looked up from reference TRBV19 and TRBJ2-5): DGGITQSPKYLFRKEGQNVTLSCEQNLNHDAMYWYRQDPGQGLRLIYYSQIVNDFQKGDIAEGYSVSREKKESFPLTVTSAQKNPTAFYLCASSILGETQYFGPGTRLLVL.